Listed below are T cell receptor beta chains from one sample, sequenced in a study of HIV-infected patients and healthy controls. TCRdb itself ran the 5' RACE reads through MiXCR, one entry per CDR3 protein. The sample consists of some 6,500 distinct CDR3 sequences, about 7.4% of them appearing once. Sequencing used blood, obtained during antiretroviral therapy. Receptors were obtained from an adult with HIV infection. CDR3s include the opening cysteine and the closing phenylalanine or tryptophan. The order of the fields is D gene, clone size, V gene, J gene, CDR3 protein, CDR3 DNA. A D gene is named only where the DNA matches it firmly. Clone size is stated in some rows and not others, as once, few, many or a class when expanded.

>TRBD2|medium-sized|TRBV7-2|TRBJ2-7
CASSSGLAAYEQYF
TGTGCCAGCAGCTCGGGACTAGCAGCCTACGAGCAGTACTTC
>TRBD2|many|TRBV27|TRBJ2-3
CATAFGTSIDTQYF
TGTGCCACCGCCTTTGGGACTAGCATAGATACGCAGTATTTT
>NA|medium-sized|TRBV7-2|TRBJ1-5
CASSLGGGGNQPQHF
TGTGCCAGCAGCTTAGGTGGGGGGGGCAATCAGCCCCAGCATTTT
>NA|medium-sized|TRBV15|TRBJ2-1
CATRGLATYNEQFF
TGTGCCACCAGAGGACTGGCTACCTACAATGAGCAGTTCTTC
>TRBD2|many|TRBV10-3|TRBJ2-1
CAISETLAADEQFF
TGTGCCATCAGTGAGACCCTAGCGGCGGATGAGCAGTTCTTC
>TRBD2|medium-sized|TRBV28|TRBJ2-7
CASKAREGGYEQYF
TGTGCCAGCAAAGCTCGGGAGGGAGGCTACGAGCAGTACTTC
>TRBD2|many|TRBV6-1|TRBJ2-5
CASRAGTSGVKGQETQYF
TGTGCCAGCAGAGCCGGGACTAGCGGAGTGAAGGGGCAAGAGACCCAGTACTTC
>NA|medium-sized|TRBV7-9|TRBJ1-5
CASRGGHSNQPQHF
TGTGCCAGCCGTGGGGGACATAGCAATCAGCCCCAGCATTTT
>TRBD1|many|TRBV28|TRBJ2-5
CASSFRGQGQETQYF
TGTGCCAGCAGTTTTCGTGGACAGGGCCAAGAGACCCAGTACTTC
>NA|many|TRBV3-1|TRBJ1-2
CASSQAWGENGYTF
TGTGCCAGCAGCCAGGCTTGGGGGGAGAATGGCTACACCTTC
>TRBD1|medium-sized|TRBV28|TRBJ1-6
CASSLQDRGTYSPLHF
TGTGCCAGCAGTCTACAGGACAGGGGAACTTATTCACCCCTCCACTTT
>TRBD1|few|TRBV28|TRBJ2-7
CASSSGTGPYEQYF
TGTGCCAGCAGCTCCGGGACAGGCCCCTACGAGCAGTACTTC
>NA|many|TRBV5-4|TRBJ2-2
CASSPSGLALNTGELFF
TGTGCCAGCAGCCCTTCAGGCCTAGCCCTGAACACCGGGGAGCTGTTTTTT
>TRBD1|few|TRBV29-1|TRBJ1-4
CSVAKDRGMVSRLFF
TGCAGCGTAGCGAAGGACAGGGGAATGGTTTCACGCCTGTTTTTT
>NA|medium-sized|TRBV10-3|TRBJ2-1
CAISRGNEQFF
TGTGCCATCAGCAGAGGAAATGAGCAGTTCTTC
>TRBD2|medium-sized|TRBV6-6|TRBJ2-2
CASRGAASGRTGELFF
TGTGCCAGCCGGGGGGCGGCTAGCGGGAGAACCGGGGAGCTGTTTTTT
>NA|medium-sized|TRBV6-1|TRBJ2-5
CASSEIEITLYQETQYF
TGTGCCAGCAGTGAAATCGAGATCACATTGTACCAAGAGACCCAGTACTTC
>NA|medium-sized|TRBV18|TRBJ2-5
CASSPGRGKETQYF
TGTGCCAGCTCACCAGGAAGGGGCAAAGAGACCCAGTACTTC
>NA|many|TRBV5-5|TRBJ1-3
CASSYGDFSGNTIYF
TGTGCCAGCAGCTACGGCGATTTCTCTGGAAACACCATATATTTT
>NA|medium-sized|TRBV10-3|TRBJ2-7
CAISEDGRPYEQYF
TGTGCCATCAGTGAAGATGGCAGACCCTACGAGCAGTACTTC
>NA|NA|TRBV4-1|TRBJ2-7
CASSQALGKVQYF
TGCGCCAGCAGCCAAGCATTAGGGAAAGTGCAGTACTTC
>NA|NA|TRBV5-5|TRBJ2-4
CASSPPGVWAKNIQYF
TGTGCCAGCAGCCCTCCCGGGGTCTGGGCCAAAAACATTCAGTACTTC
>NA|medium-sized|TRBV5-6|TRBJ2-7
CASSLDRRVYEQYF
TGTGCCAGCAGCTTGGACCGCCGCGTCTACGAGCAGTACTTC
>TRBD1|medium-sized|TRBV12-3/TRBV12-4|TRBJ1-3
CASSSLAPGQGVLPPGNTIYF
TGTGCCAGCAGTTCACTAGCTCCGGGACAGGGGGTTCTTCCCCCTGGAAACACCATATATTTT
>TRBD2|medium-sized|TRBV7-8|TRBJ2-5
CASSFTRLAGQETQYF
TGTGCCAGCAGCTTTACACGGCTAGCGGGCCAAGAGACCCAGTACTTC
>NA|medium-sized|TRBV7-2|TRBJ1-5
CASSLIHNQPQHF
TGTGCCAGCAGCTTAATACACAATCAGCCCCAGCATTTT
>NA|medium-sized|TRBV11-1|TRBJ2-7
CASSLVGHEQYF
TGTGCCAGCAGCTTAGTGGGCCACGAGCAGTACTTC
>NA|NA|TRBV27|TRBJ1-1
CASSSQYTEAFF
TGTGCCAGCAGTTCCCAGTACACTGAAGCTTTCTTT
>NA|many|TRBV10-3|TRBJ2-1
CAISPTGDNEQFF
TGTGCCATCAGTCCGACTGGGGACAATGAGCAGTTCTTC
>TRBD2|medium-sized|TRBV4-1|TRBJ2-7
CASSGPGLGSEQYF
TGCGCCAGCAGCGGGCCGGGACTAGGAAGCGAGCAGTACTTC
>TRBD2|few|TRBV7-2|TRBJ2-5
CASSFEAGDGETQYF
TGTGCCAGCAGCTTCGAAGCGGGAGACGGAGAGACCCAGTACTTC
>TRBD1|many|TRBV5-6|TRBJ2-3
CASSLVGQASSVGTDTQYF
TGTGCCAGCAGCTTGGTGGGACAGGCCTCTAGCGTTGGCACAGATACGCAGTATTTT
>NA|many|TRBV6-2/TRBV6-3|TRBJ1-5
CASSTPNQPQHF
TGTGCCAGCAGCACACCTAATCAGCCCCAGCATTTT
>TRBD2|medium-sized|TRBV10-2|TRBJ2-7
CASSDSGGVYEQYF
TGCGCCAGCAGTGATAGCGGGGGGGTTTACGAGCAGTACTTC
>NA|medium-sized|TRBV20-1|TRBJ2-2
CSASPTGLRTGELFF
TGCAGTGCCAGTCCCACAGGTTTACGGACCGGGGAGCTGTTTTTT
>NA|many|TRBV5-1|TRBJ2-7
CASSLAGGGSYEQYF
TGCGCCAGCAGCTTGGCTGGTGGGGGCTCCTACGAGCAGTACTTC
>NA|NA|TRBV20-1|TRBJ1-1
CIALTQMNTEAFF
TGCATTGCCCTGACGCAAATGAACACTGAAGCTTTCTTT
>NA|medium-sized|TRBV18|TRBJ2-7
CASSRQESSYEQYF
TGTGCCAGCTCACGGCAGGAGAGCTCCTACGAGCAGTACTTC
>NA|medium-sized|TRBV5-1|TRBJ1-2
CASSGDTRYGYTF
TGCGCCAGCAGCGGGGACACCCGCTATGGCTACACCTTC
>NA|many|TRBV20-1|TRBJ1-4
CSARDLGRGVELFF
TGCAGTGCTAGAGATCTCGGGAGGGGTGTGGAACTGTTTTTT
>NA|medium-sized|TRBV5-1|TRBJ2-1
CASSLPDSYNEQFF
TGCGCCAGCAGCTTGCCGGACAGTTACAATGAGCAGTTCTTC
>NA|medium-sized|TRBV2|TRBJ2-7
CASSDPVSYEQYF
TGTGCCAGCAGTGATCCAGTCTCCTACGAGCAGTACTTC
>NA|many|TRBV24-1|TRBJ1-2
CATSDAGTHDGYTF
TGTGCCACCAGTGACGCCGGGACGCACGATGGCTACACCTTC
>NA|few|TRBV5-1|TRBJ2-7
CASSLAYGGYEQYF
TGCGCCAGCAGCTTGGCTTACGGAGGCTACGAGCAGTACTTC
>NA|NA|TRBV5-6|TRBJ2-5
CASSLSLEETQYF
TGTGCCAGCAGCTTAAGCTTAGAAGAGACCCAGTACTTC
>NA|medium-sized|TRBV4-1|TRBJ1-6
CASSQGSGINSPLHF
TGCGCCAGCAGCCAAGGGTCAGGTATTAATTCACCCCTCCACTTT
>NA|medium-sized|TRBV30|TRBJ2-1
CAWSGLVEQFF
TGTGCCTGGAGTGGACTAGTTGAGCAGTTCTTC
>NA|few|TRBV4-1|TRBJ2-3
CASSPWLESTDTQYF
TGCGCCAGCAGCCCGTGGCTAGAGAGCACAGATACGCAGTATTTT
>NA|NA|TRBV12-3/TRBV12-4|TRBJ2-3
CASSPGVGSTDTHYF
TGTGCCAGCAGTCCAGGGGTGGGGAGCACAGATACGCATTATTTT
>TRBD2|many|TRBV7-8|TRBJ2-1
CASSYDEGLADYNEQFF
TGTGCCAGCAGTTACGACGAGGGACTAGCGGATTACAATGAGCAGTTCTTC
>TRBD2|medium-sized|TRBV5-1|TRBJ2-2
CASSSKTSGMGAGELFF
TGCGCCAGCAGCTCAAAGACTAGCGGGATGGGGGCCGGGGAGCTGTTTTTT
>TRBD1|many|TRBV28|TRBJ2-3
CASSPRQGGTDTQYF
TGTGCCAGCAGCCCCCGACAGGGTGGCACAGATACGCAGTATTTT
>NA|NA|TRBV25-1|TRBJ2-5
CASSRSATQYF
TGTGCCAGCAGTCGTAGCGCTACCCAGTACTTC
>NA|many|TRBV20-1|TRBJ1-6
CSARPLSSSYNSPLHF
TGCAGTGCTAGACCCCTTTCCAGCTCCTATAATTCACCCCTCCACTTT
>NA|medium-sized|TRBV6-5|TRBJ2-4
CASSYSGVNIQYF
TGTGCCAGCAGTTACTCGGGGGTCAACATTCAGTACTTC
>NA|medium-sized|TRBV7-9|TRBJ1-3
CASRPTTSSPNTIYF
TGTGCCAGCAGACCTACAACTTCATCGCCAAACACCATATATTTT
>NA|medium-sized|TRBV29-1|TRBJ1-1
CSVEKEDNTEAFF
TGCAGCGTTGAAAAGGAGGATAACACTGAAGCTTTCTTT